A single sample is the source of the 19 T cell receptor beta chains below, sequenced in a study of shared clonotypes between healthy human individuals (TCRdb year 2020). Libraries were constructed by the immunoSEQ multiplex PCR assay. TCRdb re-hosts the immuneACCESS table, in-frame sequences only. Its copies lack some clones; in the studies checked, an unresolved V gene accounts for under half of them, and the cause for the rest is not known. Within this sample are around 1 million clones, with around three quarters of them counted one time only. Jointly, the top ten make up around 1.4% of the sample. What was sequenced was memory CD4+ T cells sorted from blood. Interpreted using the paper, the cell subset or site label stands for: CD45RA-negative fraction. These receptors were taken from a man between 18 and 35 years old in good health.

This sequence joins TRBV2 and TRBJ2-7, with D perhaps being TRBD1 or TRBD2 (5 bases each). Germline assignment: CDR1 SNHLY and CDR2 FYNNEI. This CDR3 comprises 13 residues. V lost 11 bases and J lost 3, with 17 bases in between. The CDR3 reads CADSEGSGYEQYF. The CDR3 DNA sequence: TGTGCCGATTCCGAGGGGTCCGGCTACGAGCAGTACTTC. The full variable domain, in which reference TRBV2 and TRBJ2-7 provide the parts outside the CDR3, is EPEVTQTPSHQVTQMGQEVILRCVPISNHLYFYWYRQILGQKVEFLVSFYNNEISEKSEIFDDQFSVERPDGSNFTLKIRSTKLEDSAMYFCADSEGSGYEQYFGPGTRLTVT.

The chain employs TRBV14 and TRBJ2-2, with D unclear. This CDR3 comprises 14 residues. Deletions cut 4 bases from V and 4 bases from J, with 10 bases between. The V gene's germline CDR1 is SGHDN and CDR2 FVKESK. The CDR3 sequence: CASSPGVTTGELFF. The CDR3 DNA reads TGTGCCAGCAGCCCCGGAGTTACCACCGGGGAGCTGTTTTTT.

The chain combines TRBV6-4 with TRBJ2-7; the match to TRBD2 covers 7 bases. The germline V gene encodes CDR1 MRHNA and CDR2 SNTAGT. The ends lost 3 bases at V and 0 bases at J; junction bases unmatched: 14. The CDR3 has 18 amino acids. CDR3 protein: CASSDPGGGRAFSYEQYF. CDR3 DNA sequence: TGTGCCAGCAGTGATCCTGGGGGGGGAAGGGCTTTCTCCTACGAGCAGTACTTC.

This sequence joins TRBV11-2 and TRBJ1-1; 7 nucleotides match TRBD1. This CDR3 region has 15 residues. V lost 5 bases to trimming and J lost 7 bases; unmatched junction nucleotides: 13. In germline, CDR1 is SGHAT, CDR2 FQNNGV. Written as DNA, the CDR3 is TGTGCCAGCAGCGATTGGAGGAGGACAGGAGGTGAAGCTTTCTTT. Translating it yields CASSDWRRTGGEAFF.

The J gene is TRBJ2-1, the V gene TRBV2; a possible D gene is TRBD2 (7 bases). In germline, CDR1 is SNHLY, CDR2 FYNNEI. V was trimmed by 6 bases and J by 3 bases, leaving 15 bases between them. This CDR3 spans 15 amino acids. The CDR3 region is CASRENREGYNEQFF. The DNA for the CDR3 is TGTGCCAGCAGGGAAAACAGGGAGGGCTACAATGAGCAGTTCTTC. The whole variable domain, filled in from reference TRBV2 and TRBJ2-1, reads EPEVTQTPSHQVTQMGQEVILRCVPISNHLYFYWYRQILGQKVEFLVSFYNNEISEKSEIFDDQFSVERPDGSNFTLKIRSTKLEDSAMYFCASRENREGYNEQFFGPGTRLTVL.

The J gene is TRBJ1-2, the V gene TRBV10-3; 9 bases agree with TRBD1. This CDR3 is 15 amino acids long. The germline gives CDR1 ENHRY, CDR2 SYGVKD. The V segment lost 0 bases and the J segment 8 bases; nucleotides outside the gene matches: 7. CDR3 region: CAISESPGQGGGYTF. The DNA of the CDR3 is TGTGCCATCAGTGAGTCGCCGGGACAGGGAGGGGGCTACACCTTC.

Details on this clone: In the same sample, other DNA sequences code for this CDR3. The chain employs TRBV30 and TRBJ1-5; D is undetermined. The CDR3 consists of 13 residues. V lost 3 bases, J lost 0 bases, and 6 bases lay in between. CDR1 and CDR2 (germline): GTSNPN, SVGIG (reference sequence). CDR3 sequence reads: CAWRGDSNQPQHF. CDR3 in DNA: TGTGCCTGGAGGGGAGATAGCAATCAGCCCCAGCATTTT.

This clone was picked up a small number of times. The CDR3: CASRLGSAPDTQYF. The CDR3 DNA reads TGCGCCAGCAGACTGGGGTCGGCCCCAGATACGCAGTATTTT. The rearrangement uses TRBV5-1 and TRBJ2-3; no clear D gene. V lost 5 bases, J lost 4 bases, and 14 bases lay in between. The germline V gene has CDR1 SGHRS and CDR2 YFSETQ. There are 14 residues in the CDR3.

The chain recombines TRBV19 with TRBJ2-7; 9 nucleotides line up with TRBD2. The CDR3 has 16 residues. V was clipped by 4 bases and J by 2 bases; unmatched bases: 9. The germline gives CDR1 LNHDA, CDR2 SQIVND (reference sequence). The CDR3 region is CASSTTSGGNPYEQYF. CDR3 nucleotides: TGTGCCAGTAGTACCACGAGCGGGGGGAATCCCTACGAGCAGTACTTC.

This clone was observed a few times. The chain is built from TRBV28 and TRBJ1-5; no reliable D call. The CDR3 is 14 residues long. Germline lookup yields CDR1 MDHEN and CDR2 SYDVKM. V lost 2 bases to trimming and J lost 5 bases, with 10 bases between them. The CDR3 loop is CASSLGLAYQPQHF. In DNA, the CDR3 is TGTGCCAGCAGTTTAGGCTTGGCCTATCAGCCCCAGCATTTT.

The genes are TRBV4-3 and TRBJ2-2; 8 bases are a match to TRBD1. The CDR3 loop spans 15 amino acids. Germline V gene lookup returns CDR1 LGHNA and CDR2 YSLEER. The V gene end was trimmed by 4 bases and the J gene end by 6 bases; junction bases not matched to a gene: 7. DNA of the CDR3: TGCGCCAGCAGCCCCACCGGGACAGGCGCCGGGGAGCTGTTTTTT. Amino acids: CASSPTGTGAGELFF.

The chain joins TRBV7-9 to TRBJ2-1, with 8 positions matching TRBD2. Trimming removed 3 bases from V and 4 bases from J; junction bases left unmatched: 2. There are 14 residues in the CDR3. CDR1 and CDR2 from the germline V gene are SEHNR and FQNEAQ (reference sequence). The CDR3 DNA is TGTGCCAGCAGCTTCGGGGGGGATTACAATGAGCAGTTCTTC. As protein: CASSFGGDYNEQFF.

The chain carries TRBV27 and TRBJ2-3; a possible D gene is TRBD1 (5 bases). Trimming removed 10 bases at V and 4 bases at J, with 15 bases between. The CDR3 consists of 13 residues. Germline V lookup: CDR1 MNHEY, CDR2 SMNVEV (reference sequence). Here the CDR3 DNA reads TGTGCCACAAGAAAGGGGTTCCCAGATACGCAGTATTTT. This encodes CATRKGFPDTQYF.

The CDR3 DNA is TGTGCCAGCAGTTTTAGGCAAGCAACTAATGAAAAACTGTTTTTT. The encoded protein is CASSFRQATNEKLFF. The V gene is TRBV28, the J gene TRBJ1-4, with D hard to call. CDR1 is MDHEN and CDR2 is SYDVKM in the germline V gene. Trimming left V 3 bases short and J 0 bases short, with 8 bases between. The CDR3 length is 15 residues.

This clone was detected only once. The rearrangement links TRBV7-9 to TRBJ1-2, with D tentatively TRBD1 (5 bases). Trimming removed 5 bases at V and 5 bases at J, with 18 bases between. Germline CDR1 and CDR2: SEHNR and FQNEAQ (reference sequence). The CDR3 is made up of 15 amino acids. CDR3 amino acids: CASSPVGRAGYGYTF. Here the CDR3 DNA reads TGTGCCAGCAGCCCCGTAGGCAGGGCAGGATATGGCTACACCTTC.

The J gene is TRBJ2-3, the V gene TRBV5-1, with 8 positions matching TRBD2. The germline CDR1 and CDR2 sequences are SGHRS and YFSETQ. The CDR3 covers 17 residues. V lost 3 bases and J lost 5; bases outside the gene matches: 14. CDR3 nucleotide sequence: TGCGCCAGCAGCTCCATCCCCCGCCGGGGGGGACAAGATACGCAGTATTTT. This encodes CASSSIPRRGGQDTQYF.

This clone was seen only once. The chain uses TRBV28 and TRBJ2-7; D is perhaps TRBD1 (6 bases). Per germline, CDR1 MDHEN and CDR2 SYDVKM. Trimming removed 4 bases at V and 5 bases at J, with 9 bases between. The length of the CDR3 is 12 residues. The CDR3 protein is CASSSDRNEQYF. The CDR3 DNA follows: TGTGCCAGCAGTTCGGACAGAAACGAGCAGTACTTC. Filled out from reference TRBV28 and TRBJ2-7, the complete variable domain reads DVKVTQSSRYLVKRTGEKVFLECVQDMDHENMFWYRQDPGLGLRLIYFSYDVKMKEKGDIPEGYSVSREKKERFSLILESASTNQTSMYLCASSSDRNEQYFGPGTRLTVT.

This sequence joins TRBV30 and TRBJ2-5; TRBD2 agrees at 8 bases. The CDR3 loop spans 14 amino acids. CDR1 and CDR2 (germline): GTSNPN, SVGIG (reference sequence). Trimming at V came to 3 bases and at J to 4 bases, leaving 7 bases not matched to a gene. CDR3 nucleotide sequence: TGTGCCTGGAGCTTTAGCGGGACGGCAGAGACCCAGTACTTC. This sequence encodes CAWSFSGTAETQYF.

The chain uses TRBV5-1 and TRBJ1-1, with D unresolved. The CDR3 is made up of 14 amino acids. Germline V gives CDR1 SGHRS, CDR2 YFSETQ. Trimming took off 0 bases at V and 5 bases at J, with 11 bases between the two ends. Written as DNA, the CDR3 is TGCGCCAGCAGCTTGGAGGGTTGGAGGACTGAAGCTTTCTTT. Its protein is CASSLEGWRTEAFF.